One and the same sample provided the 18 T cell receptor beta chains below, sequenced in a study of T cell clonotyping in hematopoietic cell transplantation. The time point here: recipient sample about 28 days before transplant, after cytoreduction. Repertoires were generated with immunoSEQ multiplex PCR, while TCRdb's copy carries only in-frame clones and drops some. Here the sample spans some 36,000 clones, approximately 95% being singletons. The sequencing here drew on peripheral blood mononuclear cells, taken before stem cell transplant. The source of these receptors is a man aged 35 to 55 with chronic myeloid leukemia. Some clones in this sample may be carry-over from other donors' samples.

This sequence joins TRBV6-1 and TRBJ1-3, with 7 bases fitting TRBD1. The CDR3 runs 15 residues. Germline CDR1 reads MNHNS; CDR2 reads SASEGT. V lost 7 bases, J lost 1 base, and 7 bases stayed unmatched. CDR3 sequence reads: CASTQGGSSGNTIYF. DNA for the CDR3: TGTGCCAGCACTCAGGGGGGGTCTTCTGGAAACACCATATATTTT.

V is TRBV11-3 and J is TRBJ1-2; tentatively, D is TRBD1 (6 bases). V gave up 4 bases and J gave up 3 bases, with 12 bases separating them. Germline CDR1 reads SGHNT; CDR2 reads YENEEA. This CDR3 has 14 residues. CDR3 nucleotide sequence: TGTGCCAGCAGCTCGGACAGACCTGACTATGGCTACACCTTC. It yields the protein CASSSDRPDYGYTF.

The chain joins TRBV5-4 to TRBJ2-3; no clear D. Trimming cost V 5 bases and J 2 bases, with 12 bases left between them. The CDR3 has 14 amino acids. Germline values: CDR1 SGHNT, CDR2 YYREEE (reference sequence). This CDR3 is CASRTETFTDTQYF. The CDR3 DNA reads TGTGCCAGCAGGACGGAGACATTCACAGATACGCAGTATTTT.

The rearrangement links TRBV6-6 to TRBJ2-7; 7 positions match TRBD1. This CDR3 is 12 amino acids long. J lost 11 bases, V lost 5 bases, and 9 bases had no gene match. Looked up from germline, CDR1 is MNHNY and CDR2 is SVGAGI (reference sequence). CDR3 amino acids: CASSRDRSSEYF. CDR3 nucleotide sequence: TGTGCCAGCAGTCGGGACAGATCGTCGGAGTACTTC.

The V and J genes are TRBV30 and TRBJ1-2; D gene unclear. Trimming removed 4 bases from V and 9 bases from J, with 15 bases in between. The germline V gene encodes CDR1 GTSNPN and CDR2 SVGIG (reference sequence). CDR3 length: 12 amino acids. The CDR3 DNA is TGTGCCTGGACGTATAGGTATGGGAGCTACACCTTC. Protein sequence: CAWTYRYGSYTF.

This chain links TRBV6-5 with TRBJ2-3; D uncertain. Trimming took off 0 bases at V and 4 bases at J, with 11 bases between the two ends. In germline, CDR1 is MNHEY, CDR2 SVGAGI. The CDR3 runs 15 residues. CDR3 sequence (DNA): TGTGCCAGCAGTTACTCCCCCACGGGCCCAGATACGCAGTATTTT. Its protein is CASSYSPTGPDTQYF.

The genes are TRBV6-5 and TRBJ1-5; D not certain. The CDR3 runs 13 residues. Looked up from germline, CDR1 is MNHEY and CDR2 is SVGAGI. V shed 6 bases and J shed 7 bases, with 13 bases lying between them. In DNA, the CDR3 is TGTGCCAGCAGCCTCGCATTGAACCAGCCCCAGCATTTT. Its protein product is CASSLALNQPQHF.

This clone was seen more than once but under ten times. J is TRBJ2-5 and V is TRBV7-8, with D maybe TRBD1 (6 bases). Per germline, CDR1 SGHVS and CDR2 FQNEAQ. CDR3 size: 14 residues. Trimming shortened V by 5 bases and J by 3 bases, and 13 bases separated the two germline ends. The CDR3 sequence: CASSQNRVEETQYF. CDR3 sequence (DNA): TGTGCCAGCAGCCAGAACAGGGTTGAAGAGACCCAGTACTTC. The entire variable domain, with the rest obtained from reference TRBV7-8 and TRBJ2-5, is as follows: GAGVSQSPRYKVAKRGQDVALRCDPISGHVSLFWYQQALGQGPEFLTYFQNEAQLDKSGLPSDRFFAERPEGSVSTLKIQRTQQEDSAVYLCASSQNRVEETQYFGPGTRLLVL.

This rearrangement joins TRBV28 to TRBJ2-7, with D perhaps TRBD2 (6 bases). Per the germline V gene, CDR1 is MDHEN and CDR2 is SYDVKM. V lost 5 bases and J 1 base, leaving 15 bases between the germline ends. The CDR3 extends over 15 amino acids. For the CDR3, the DNA is TGTGCCAGCAGTCTATTAGGAGGGCGGTCCTACGAGCAGTACTTC. This sequence encodes CASSLLGGRSYEQYF.

The chain employs TRBV10-3 and TRBJ2-5, with 7 bases fitting TRBD1. Germline CDR1 is ENHRY and CDR2 is SYGVKD. CDR3 size: 14 residues. V shed 4 bases and J 10 bases; nucleotides not matched to a gene: 12. The CDR3 bases are TGTGCCATCAGTGGGATAGGACAGGTCACGGACCAGTACTTC. Translated, it gives CAISGIGQVTDQYF.

This clone appeared once. The chain is built from TRBV28 and TRBJ1-3; D gene unclear. The V end lost 4 bases, the J end lost 5 bases, and 15 bases lay between the germline ends. Germline V CDR1 and CDR2: MDHEN, SYDVKM. This CDR3 comprises 15 residues. CDR3 sequence reads: CASSSPPSNRNTIYF. CDR3 DNA sequence: TGTGCCAGCAGTTCACCCCCCTCAAATCGAAACACCATATATTTT.

The genes are TRBV30 and TRBJ1-6; D gene ambiguous. V was cut by 1 base and J by 6 bases, with 7 bases left in between. Germline V lookup: CDR1 GTSNPN, CDR2 SVGIG (reference sequence). The CDR3 runs 13 residues. CDR3 bases: TGTGCCTGGAGTGAGGGTCCTAATTCACCCCTCCACTTT. Protein product: CAWSEGPNSPLHF.

The chain is built from TRBV7-7 and TRBJ2-7, with TRBD2 matching over 10 bases. The CDR3 is 17 amino acids. V trimming: 1 base; J trimming: 0 bases; junction bases outside the gene matches: 6. In germline, CDR1 is SSHAT, CDR2 FNYEAQ (reference sequence). The CDR3 spells CASSLGTSGDGSYEQYF. The DNA of the CDR3 is TGTGCCAGCAGCTTAGGTACTAGCGGGGATGGCTCCTACGAGCAGTACTTC.

This clone is a singleton in its sample. The chain combines TRBV5-1 with TRBJ2-7, with D unclear. V was clipped by 0 bases and J by 2 bases, with 9 bases between them. Germline values: CDR1 SGHRS, CDR2 YFSETQ. The length of the CDR3 is 14 residues. The CDR3 nucleotides are TGCGCCAGCAGCTTGGAGACCGGTGCCTACGAGCAGTACTTC. The encoded protein is CASSLETGAYEQYF.

This chain connects TRBV7-8 to TRBJ1-5; unclear D gene. Germline V lookup: CDR1 SGHVS, CDR2 FQNEAQ. Trimming cost V 5 bases and J 4 bases, with 9 bases left between them. The CDR3 length is 13 residues. In nucleotides, the CDR3 is TGTGCCAGCAGCCGAGTACAGAATCAGCCCCAGCATTTT. This gives the protein CASSRVQNQPQHF.

The chain uses TRBV4-1 and TRBJ1-1, with D unclear. The germline V gene has CDR1 MGHRA and CDR2 YSYEKL. This CDR3 has 16 amino acids. The V gene lost 2 bases and the J gene lost 4 bases, with 17 bases spanning the gap. CDR3 sequence: CASSQLFFEARTEAFF. CDR3 bases: TGCGCCAGCAGCCAACTCTTCTTTGAGGCGCGCACTGAAGCTTTCTTT.

The CDR3 region is CASSLRAGYTGELFF. The CDR3 region has the DNA TGTGCCAGCAGCTTAAGGGCAGGGTACACCGGGGAGCTGTTTTTT. The J gene is TRBJ2-2, the V gene TRBV7-2, with a weak D call TRBD1 (5 bases). Trimming took 2 bases from V and 3 from J, leaving 10 bases between them. CDR3 length: 15 amino acids. The V gene's germline CDR1 is SGHTA and CDR2 FQGNSA.

The gene calls are TRBV11-2 and TRBJ1-2; D gene ambiguous. Trimming removed 1 base at V and 2 bases at J, with 5 bases between. This CDR3 is 13 amino acids long. Germline assignment: CDR1 SGHAT and CDR2 FQNNGV. The CDR3 DNA reads TGTGCCAGCAGCTTAGGGGAGAACTATGGCTACACCTTC. Amino acids: CASSLGENYGYTF.